These 5 T cell receptor beta chains share one sample of origin, sequenced in a study of T-cell reconstitution after alpha-beta-depleted transplantation in children. Using unique molecular identifiers, the investigators prepared the TCRbeta library. TCRdb re-derived calls from the PCR reads in MiXCR, one entry per CDR3 protein. The table includes just under 350,000 distinct CDR3 sequences, around 15% detected once. Sample: PBMCs, mostly from graft donor cells, taken 360 days after TCRalphabeta/CD19-depleted stem cell transplant. These receptors all come from a male patient aged 2-9 years who had a stem cell transplant for acute lymphoblastic leukemia, so the T cells may come from the graft donor.

This clonotype has more than one count but fewer than ten. The chain recombines TRBV7-2 with TRBJ2-7; tentatively, D is TRBD1 or TRBD2 (5 bases each). Germline-derived CDR1 and CDR2 are SGHTA and FQGNSA. CDR3 length: 15 amino acids. V was trimmed by 4 bases and J by 0 bases, leaving 13 bases between them. CDR3 coding DNA: TGTGCCAGCAGCTCGCAGGGAGTGGCCTCCTACGAGCAGTACTTC. Translating it yields CASSSQGVASYEQYF.

V is TRBV30 and J is TRBJ2-7; 9 bases match TRBD1. The V gene end was trimmed by 0 bases and the J gene end by 1 base; junction bases not matched to a gene: 7. There are 16 residues in the CDR3. Germline V gene lookup returns CDR1 GTSNPN and CDR2 SVGIG (reference sequence). The chain's CDR3 is CAWSVQGAFSSYEQYF. CDR3 nucleotides: TGTGCCTGGAGTGTACAGGGGGCGTTTAGTTCCTACGAGCAGTACTTC.

This clonotype was seen only a few times. The chain links TRBV9 to TRBJ2-1, with 7 bases aligning to TRBD1. V trimming: 4 bases; J trimming: 0 bases; junction bases outside the gene matches: 7. Looked up from germline, CDR1 is SGDLS and CDR2 is YYNGEE. CDR3 size: 16 residues. CDR3 region: CASSSPRDSSYNEQFF. Written as DNA, the CDR3 is TGTGCCAGCAGCTCACCCCGGGACAGCTCCTACAATGAGCAGTTCTTC.

The table lists this clonotype with a count of one. The chain links TRBV19 to TRBJ2-5; a weak D match, TRBD2 (6 bases). The CDR3 runs to 13 residues. Germline lookup yields CDR1 LNHDA and CDR2 SQIVND (reference sequence). Trimming left V 5 bases short and J 7 bases short, with 14 bases between. The CDR3 region is CASSHPPRGTQYF. CDR3 nucleotides: TGTGCCAGTAGTCATCCCCCGCGGGGGACCCAGTACTTC.

There are a few counts of this clonotype. The chain employs TRBV7-2 and TRBJ2-5, with TRBD2 identical over 7 bases. This CDR3 has 14 amino acids. The germline CDR1 and CDR2 sequences are SGHTA and FQGNSA. The J segment lost 6 bases and the V segment lost 5 bases, leaving 9 bases of the junction unmatched. CDR3 region: CASSGAGRGKTQYF. The CDR3 DNA reads as TGTGCCAGCAGCGGAGCGGGAAGGGGAAAGACCCAGTACTTC.